This TCR beta chain derives from a study of blood T cells in healthy people across ages. Study results and limitations: Per million T cells, TCR beta diversity dropped about linearly as age rose.

A second PCR, run for about 7 to 11 cycles, used a sample-barcoded 5' primer plus a J-beta primer mix. TCRdb itself ran the 5' RACE reads through MiXCR, one entry per CDR3 protein. The sample lists about 1.7 million distinct CDR3 sequences; approximately 28% were seen once. With regard to this clonotype: As yet, its antigen is unknown.

This TCR derives from a woman between 25 and 40 years old in good health. The specimen was blood.

Written as DNA, the CDR3 is TGTGCCACCAGTGACTCGCTAGGTCCCACCGGGGAGCTGTTTTTT. Encoded protein: CATSDSLGPTGELFF. This chain links TRBV24-1 with TRBJ2-2; D call uncertain. The V end was cut by 4 bases, the J end by 4 bases, with 12 bases between. CDR1 KGHDR and CDR2 SFDVKD come from the germline V gene. The CDR3 covers 15 residues.